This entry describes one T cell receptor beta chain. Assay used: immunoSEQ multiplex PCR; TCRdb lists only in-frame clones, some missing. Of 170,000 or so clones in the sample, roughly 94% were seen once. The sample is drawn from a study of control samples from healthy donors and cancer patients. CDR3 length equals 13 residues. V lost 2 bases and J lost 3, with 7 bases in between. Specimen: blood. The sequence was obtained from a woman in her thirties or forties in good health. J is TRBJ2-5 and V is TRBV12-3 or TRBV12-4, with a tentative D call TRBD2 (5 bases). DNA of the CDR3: TGTGCCAGCAGTTTATGGGGAGAAGAGACCCAGTACTTC. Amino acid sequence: CASSLWGEETQYF.